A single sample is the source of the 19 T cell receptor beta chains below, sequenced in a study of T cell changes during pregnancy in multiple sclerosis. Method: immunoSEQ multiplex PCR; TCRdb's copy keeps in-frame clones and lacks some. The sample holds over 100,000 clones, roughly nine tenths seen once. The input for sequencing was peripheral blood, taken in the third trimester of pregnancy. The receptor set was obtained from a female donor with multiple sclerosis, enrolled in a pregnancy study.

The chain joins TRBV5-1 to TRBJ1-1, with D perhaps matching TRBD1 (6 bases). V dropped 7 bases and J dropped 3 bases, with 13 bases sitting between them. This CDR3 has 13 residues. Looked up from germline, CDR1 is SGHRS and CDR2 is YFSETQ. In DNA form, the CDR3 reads TGCGCCAGCGGACAGAAGGGCTACACTGAAGCTTTCTTT. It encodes CASGQKGYTEAFF.

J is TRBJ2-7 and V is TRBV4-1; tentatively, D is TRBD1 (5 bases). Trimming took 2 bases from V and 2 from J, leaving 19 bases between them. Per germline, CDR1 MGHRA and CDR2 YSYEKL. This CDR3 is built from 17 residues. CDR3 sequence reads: CASSQSVLTGRTYEQYF. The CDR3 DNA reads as TGCGCCAGCAGCCAAAGCGTTCTCACAGGAAGAACCTACGAGCAGTACTTC.

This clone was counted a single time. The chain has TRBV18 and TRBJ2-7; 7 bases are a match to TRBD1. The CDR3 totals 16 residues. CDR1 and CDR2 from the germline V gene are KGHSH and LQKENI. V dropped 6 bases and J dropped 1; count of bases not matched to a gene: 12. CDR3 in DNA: TGTGCCAGCTCCCCTAGTCCGGGACAGACTTCCTACGAGCAGTACTTC. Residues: CASSPSPGQTSYEQYF.

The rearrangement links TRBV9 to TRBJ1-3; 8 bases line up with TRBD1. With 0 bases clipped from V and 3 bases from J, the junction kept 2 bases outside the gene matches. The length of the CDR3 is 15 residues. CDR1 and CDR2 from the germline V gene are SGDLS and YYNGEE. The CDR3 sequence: CASSVGRGLGNTIYF. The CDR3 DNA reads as TGTGCCAGCAGCGTAGGCAGGGGGCTTGGAAACACCATATATTTT. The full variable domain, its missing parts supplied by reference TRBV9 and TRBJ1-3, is DSGVTQTPKHLITATGQRVTLRCSPRSGDLSVYWYQQSLDQGLQFLIQYYNGEERAKGNILERFSAQQFPDLHSELNLSSLELGDSALYFCASSVGRGLGNTIYFGEGSWLTVV.

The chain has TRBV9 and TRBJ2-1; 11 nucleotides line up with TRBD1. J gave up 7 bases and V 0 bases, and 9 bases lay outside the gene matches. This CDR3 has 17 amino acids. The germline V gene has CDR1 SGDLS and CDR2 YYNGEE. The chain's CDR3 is CASSVGGLGQGVNEQFF. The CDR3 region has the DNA TGTGCCAGCAGCGTAGGGGGATTGGGACAGGGGGTTAATGAGCAGTTCTTC. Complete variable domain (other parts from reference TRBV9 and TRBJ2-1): DSGVTQTPKHLITATGQRVTLRCSPRSGDLSVYWYQQSLDQGLQFLIQYYNGEERAKGNILERFSAQQFPDLHSELNLSSLELGDSALYFCASSVGGLGQGVNEQFFGPGTRLTVL.

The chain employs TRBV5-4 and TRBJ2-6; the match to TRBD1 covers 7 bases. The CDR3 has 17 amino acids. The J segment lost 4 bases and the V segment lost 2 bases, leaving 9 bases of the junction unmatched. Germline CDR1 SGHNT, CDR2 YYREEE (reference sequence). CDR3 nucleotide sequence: TGTGCCAGCAGCTTACCGACAGGGTCGGCGGGGGCCAACGTCCTGACTTTC. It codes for CASSLPTGSAGANVLTF.

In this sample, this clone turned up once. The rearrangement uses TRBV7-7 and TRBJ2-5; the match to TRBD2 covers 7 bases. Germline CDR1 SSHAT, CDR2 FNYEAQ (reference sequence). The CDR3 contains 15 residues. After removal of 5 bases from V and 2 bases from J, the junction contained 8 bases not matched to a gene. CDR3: CASSLFAGEQETQYF. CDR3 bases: TGTGCCAGCAGCCTATTTGCGGGAGAACAAGAGACCCAGTACTTC.

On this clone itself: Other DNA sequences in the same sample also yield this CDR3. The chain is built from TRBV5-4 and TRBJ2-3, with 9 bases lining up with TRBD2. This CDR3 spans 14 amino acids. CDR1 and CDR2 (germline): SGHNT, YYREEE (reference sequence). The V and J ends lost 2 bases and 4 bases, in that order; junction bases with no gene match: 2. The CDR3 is CASSFSGSADTQYF. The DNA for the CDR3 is TGTGCCAGCAGCTTTAGCGGGAGCGCAGATACGCAGTATTTT. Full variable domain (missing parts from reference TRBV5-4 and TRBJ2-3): ETGVTQSPTHLIKTRGQQVTLRCSSQSGHNTVSWYQQALGQGPQFIFQYYREEENGRGNFPPRFSGLQFPNYSSELNVNALELDDSALYLCASSFSGSADTQYFGPGTRLTVL.

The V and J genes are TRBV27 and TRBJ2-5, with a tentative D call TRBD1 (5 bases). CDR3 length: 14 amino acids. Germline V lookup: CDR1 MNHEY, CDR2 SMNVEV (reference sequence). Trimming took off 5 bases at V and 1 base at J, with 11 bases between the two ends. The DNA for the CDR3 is TGTGCCAGCAGTAGCCGGACAACCCAAGAGACCCAGTACTTC. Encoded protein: CASSSRTTQETQYF.

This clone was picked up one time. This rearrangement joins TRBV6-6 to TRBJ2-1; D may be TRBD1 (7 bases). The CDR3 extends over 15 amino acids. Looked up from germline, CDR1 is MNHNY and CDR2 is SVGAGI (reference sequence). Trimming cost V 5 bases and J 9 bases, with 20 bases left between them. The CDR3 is CASSLTGEVESEQFF. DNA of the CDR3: TGTGCCAGCAGTCTTACAGGGGAGGTAGAGAGTGAGCAGTTCTTC.

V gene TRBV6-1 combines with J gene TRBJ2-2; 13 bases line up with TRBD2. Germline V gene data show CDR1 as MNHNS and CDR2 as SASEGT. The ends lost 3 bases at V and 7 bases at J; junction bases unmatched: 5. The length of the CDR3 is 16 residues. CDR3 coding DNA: TGTGCCAGCAGTGAGGGACTAGCGGGATTTGTCGGGGAGCTGTTTTTT. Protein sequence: CASSEGLAGFVGELFF.

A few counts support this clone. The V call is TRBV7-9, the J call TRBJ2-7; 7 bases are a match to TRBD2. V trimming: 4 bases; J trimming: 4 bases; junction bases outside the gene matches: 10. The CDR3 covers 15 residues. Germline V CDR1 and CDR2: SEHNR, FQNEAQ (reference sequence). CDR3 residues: CASSSGRETAYEQYF. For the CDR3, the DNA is TGTGCCAGCAGCTCAGGGCGGGAGACGGCGTACGAGCAGTACTTC.

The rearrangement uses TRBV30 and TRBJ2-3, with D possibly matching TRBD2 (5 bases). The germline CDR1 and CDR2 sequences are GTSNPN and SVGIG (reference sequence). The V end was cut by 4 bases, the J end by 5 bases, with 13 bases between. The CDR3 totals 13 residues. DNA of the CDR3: TGTGCCTGGAATCCACGGGGAGTAGATACGCAGTATTTT. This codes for CAWNPRGVDTQYF.

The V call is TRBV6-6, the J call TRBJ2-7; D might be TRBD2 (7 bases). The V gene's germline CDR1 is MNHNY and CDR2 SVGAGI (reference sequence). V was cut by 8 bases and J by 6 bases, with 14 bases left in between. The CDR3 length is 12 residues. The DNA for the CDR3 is TGTGCCAGCGAAGGGGGGAGGGGCGAGCAGTACTTC. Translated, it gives CASEGGRGEQYF.

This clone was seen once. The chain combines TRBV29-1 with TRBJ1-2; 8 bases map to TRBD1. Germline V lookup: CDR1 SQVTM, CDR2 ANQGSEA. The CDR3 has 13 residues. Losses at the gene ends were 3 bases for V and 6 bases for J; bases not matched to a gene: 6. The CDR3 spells CSVDRGRENGYTF. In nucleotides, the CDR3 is TGCAGCGTTGACAGGGGGCGCGAGAATGGCTACACCTTC.

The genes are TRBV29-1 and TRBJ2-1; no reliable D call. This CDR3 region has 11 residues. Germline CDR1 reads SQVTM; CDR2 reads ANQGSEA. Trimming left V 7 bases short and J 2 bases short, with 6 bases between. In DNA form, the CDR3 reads TGCAGCGCCTTAGCCTACAATGAGCAGTTCTTC. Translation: CSALAYNEQFF.

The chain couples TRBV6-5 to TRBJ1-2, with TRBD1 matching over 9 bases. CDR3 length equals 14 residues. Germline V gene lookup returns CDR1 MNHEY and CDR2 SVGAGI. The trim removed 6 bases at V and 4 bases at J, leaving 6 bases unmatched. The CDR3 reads CASSLTGGLYGYTF. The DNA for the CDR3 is TGTGCCAGCAGCTTAACAGGGGGCCTCTATGGCTACACCTTC.

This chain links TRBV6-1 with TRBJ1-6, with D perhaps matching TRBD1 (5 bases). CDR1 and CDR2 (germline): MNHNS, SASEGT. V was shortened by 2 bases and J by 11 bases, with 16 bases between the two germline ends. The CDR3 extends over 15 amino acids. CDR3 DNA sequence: TGTGCCAGCAGTGAAACGAGGGGTGGGAGGGCACCCCTCCACTTT. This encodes CASSETRGGRAPLHF.

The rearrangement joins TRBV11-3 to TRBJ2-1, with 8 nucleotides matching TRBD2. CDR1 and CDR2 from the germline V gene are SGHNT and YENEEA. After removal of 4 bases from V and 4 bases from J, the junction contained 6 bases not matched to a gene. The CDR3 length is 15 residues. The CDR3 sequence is CASSSRGDLYNEQFF. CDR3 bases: TGTGCCAGCAGCTCGCGGGGGGATCTTTACAATGAGCAGTTCTTC.